What follows describes a single TCR beta chain. Its antigen is undetermined. PCR was performed using 60 Vbeta and 13 Jbeta primers. The repertoire was sequenced with immunoSEQ multiplex PCR; TCRdb's copy has only in-frame clones and lacks some. The sample has some 75,000 clones, around 78% seen once. This CDR3 region has 15 residues. V lost 7 bases to trimming and J lost 6 bases; unmatched junction nucleotides: 9. Germline lookup yields CDR1 LGHNA and CDR2 YNFKEQ. The data were taken from a study of cytomegalovirus exposure and HLA in healthy donors. The study's findings and limits: Based on reports, TCR beta sequences accurately predicted HLA-A and HLA-B alleles for most subjects.

J is TRBJ2-1 and V is TRBV4-2; 10 bases agree with TRBD2. Specimen: PBMCs. This receptor was taken from a man aged 18-30 years in good health and CMV-seropositive. In DNA, the CDR3 is TGTGCCAGCACCTCTCGAGGGACTAGCGTCAATGAGCAGTTCTTC. It codes for CASTSRGTSVNEQFF.